This TCR beta chain is from a study of blood T cell repertoires in COVID-19. Study in general: Sample material is recorded as cDNA or gDNA derived from T cells, B-cell-depleted T cells, or PBMCs.

Repertoires were generated with immunoSEQ multiplex PCR, while TCRdb's copy carries only in-frame clones and drops some. Among about 140,000 clones listed, about 75% were seen once. Enrollees, about 18 to 95 years old, lived in about two dozen US areas. Clinical history as reported by participants underpinned cohort assignment. J gave up 4 bases and V 7 bases, and 5 bases lay outside the gene matches. This CDR3 region has 13 residues. The V gene's germline CDR1 is LNHDA and CDR2 SQIVND (reference sequence). This chain uses TRBV19 with TRBJ1-2; TRBD1 matches 8 bases. This receptor was taken from a woman aged 45-60 years who had recovered from COVID-19. Sequenced input: PBMCs or T cells enriched from blood (not recorded which). CDR3 residues: CASKDRGVYGYTF. DNA of the CDR3: TGTGCCAGTAAAGACAGGGGAGTCTATGGCTACACCTTC.